These 17 T cell receptor beta chains originate from one sample sequenced in a study of cytomegalovirus exposure and HLA in healthy donors. PCR employed 60 Vbeta and 13 Jbeta primers. Repertoires were generated with immunoSEQ multiplex PCR, while TCRdb's copy carries only in-frame clones and drops some. The sample includes 96,000 or so clones, roughly 74% of them seen just once. Sequencing was done on a sample of PBMCs. These receptors all come from a female donor in good health and CMV-seropositive.

The V call is TRBV4-1, the J call TRBJ1-1; D possibly corresponds to TRBD1 (5 bases). With 7 bases removed from V and 5 bases from J, the gap between germline ends came to 20 bases. The CDR3 length is 15 residues. Germline values: CDR1 MGHRA, CDR2 YSYEKL. CDR3 residues: CASIHLGGKGTEAFF. The CDR3 coding sequence is TGCGCCAGCATCCACCTCGGGGGGAAAGGAACTGAAGCTTTCTTT.

This chain joins TRBV30 and TRBJ2-1; 10 bases are a match to TRBD2. Germline assignment: CDR1 GTSNPN and CDR2 SVGIG (reference sequence). Trimming cost V 3 bases and J 4 bases; bases outside gene matches: 6. This CDR3 spans 15 amino acids. This chain's CDR3 is CAWRPSGRIYNEQFF. As DNA, the CDR3 is TGTGCCTGGAGGCCTAGCGGGAGAATTTACAATGAGCAGTTCTTC.

The V and J genes are TRBV4-3 and TRBJ2-1; maybe TRBD2 (7 bases). Trimming removed 0 bases from V and 8 bases from J, with 20 bases in between. The V gene's germline CDR1 is LGHNA and CDR2 YSLEER. The CDR3 consists of 17 residues. As DNA, the CDR3 is TGCGCCAGCAGCCAAGATTGGGGGGGCGGGGTGTTAGATGAGCAGTTCTTC. It is translated as CASSQDWGGGVLDEQFF.

This clone was detected only once. The V and J genes are TRBV9 and TRBJ2-7; no reliable D call. Germline loops: CDR1 SGDLS, CDR2 YYNGEE. V shed 4 bases and J shed 3 bases, with 11 bases lying between them. This CDR3 comprises 13 residues. The CDR3 DNA reads TGTGCCAGCAGCCCTCCCGCGAGCTACGAGCAGTACTTC. This sequence encodes CASSPPASYEQYF. Drawing the rest from reference TRBV9 and TRBJ2-7, the complete variable domain is DSGVTQTPKHLITATGQRVTLRCSPRSGDLSVYWYQQSLDQGLQFLIQYYNGEERAKGNILERFSAQQFPDLHSELNLSSLELGDSALYFCASSPPASYEQYFGPGTRLTVT.

V and J are TRBV7-2 and TRBJ1-2; D is perhaps TRBD1 (6 bases). Trimming removed 7 bases at V and 3 bases at J, with 18 bases between. This CDR3 has 15 amino acids. Germline V lookup: CDR1 SGHTA, CDR2 FQGNSA. CDR3 sequence reads: CASTSLGAFDYGYTF. CDR3 in DNA: TGTGCCAGCACCTCCTTGGGGGCTTTCGACTATGGCTACACCTTC.

The count of this clone is one. V usage is TRBV5-1 and J usage is TRBJ2-3; D gene uncertain. The CDR3 runs to 14 residues. CDR1 and CDR2 (germline): SGHRS, YFSETQ. With 7 bases removed from V and 0 bases from J, the gap between germline ends came to 12 bases. In nucleotides, the CDR3 is TGCGCCAGCTCCCTTTCCGGGAGCACAGATACGCAGTATTTT. It translates to CASSLSGSTDTQYF.

The chain carries TRBV25-1 and TRBJ1-1, with D tentatively TRBD1 (6 bases). Germline values: CDR1 MGHDK, CDR2 SYGVNS. V was cut by 5 bases and J by 6 bases, with 13 bases left in between. The CDR3 runs 13 residues. CDR3 in DNA: TGTGCCAGCAGTCTCGGGACATCTTCTGAAGCTTTCTTT. This encodes CASSLGTSSEAFF.

This rearrangement joins TRBV7-9 to TRBJ2-7, with TRBD1 as a possible D gene (6 bases). The CDR3 totals 14 residues. Germline loops: CDR1 SEHNR, CDR2 FQNEAQ (reference sequence). V was cut by 5 bases and J by 7 bases, with 18 bases left in between. The CDR3 reads CASSPDSHPGEQYF. The CDR3 nucleotides are TGTGCCAGCAGCCCGGACAGCCATCCGGGTGAGCAGTACTTC.

The table lists this clone with a few counts. The chain links TRBV11-2 to TRBJ2-7; TRBD1 matches 11 bases. Germline V gene lookup returns CDR1 SGHAT and CDR2 FQNNGV. This CDR3 contains 13 residues. The V and J ends lost 4 bases and 5 bases, in that order; junction bases with no gene match: 1. The CDR3 nucleotides read TGTGCCAGCAGCTGGACAGGGGGCAACGAGCAGTACTTC. This sequence encodes CASSWTGGNEQYF.

The chain joins TRBV5-4 to TRBJ2-7, with 7 bases that match TRBD1. Per germline, CDR1 SGHNT and CDR2 YYREEE (reference sequence). Unmatched junction bases numbered 10, after V lost 5 bases and J lost 5 bases. This CDR3 region has 14 residues. Here the CDR3 reads CASRPEDRSHEQYF. The CDR3 region has the DNA TGTGCCAGCAGGCCCGAGGACAGGTCCCACGAGCAGTACTTC.

This chain joins TRBV15 and TRBJ2-5, with D perhaps matching TRBD2 (6 bases). Looked up from germline, CDR1 is LNHNV and CDR2 is YYDKDF (reference sequence). The CDR3 consists of 13 residues. V was shortened by 9 bases and J by 3 bases, with 14 bases between the two germline ends. CDR3 DNA sequence: TGTGCCACGACCCGGGACTTTGAAGAGACCCAGTACTTC. Encoded protein: CATTRDFEETQYF. The full variable domain, completed using reference TRBV15 and TRBJ2-5, is DAMVIQNPRYQVTQFGKPVTLSCSQTLNHNVMYWYQQKSSQAPKLLFHYYDKDFNNEADTPDNFQSRRPNTSFCFLDIRSPGLGDTAMYLCATTRDFEETQYFGPGTRLLVL.

This clone occurred once. This chain uses TRBV5-1 with TRBJ1-1, with no clear D. V gave up 2 bases and J gave up 2 bases, with 7 bases separating them. The CDR3 contains 13 residues. Germline assignment: CDR1 SGHRS and CDR2 YFSETQ. CDR3 nucleotides: TGCGCCAGCAGCTTCGCGGGTAACACTGAAGCTTTCTTT. It codes for CASSFAGNTEAFF.

The CDR3 loop is CASRLSTGNTEAFF. As DNA, the CDR3 is TGTGCCAGCAGACTATCGACAGGGAACACTGAAGCTTTCTTT. The rearrangement links TRBV7-8 to TRBJ1-1, with a weak D call TRBD1 (6 bases). Germline CDR1 is SGHVS and CDR2 is FQNEAQ. The CDR3 consists of 14 residues. Trimming shortened V by 6 bases and J by 1 base, and 12 bases separated the two germline ends.

The CDR3 here is CASAPGQGKNIQYF. CDR3 bases: TGTGCCAGCGCCCCGGGACAGGGCAAAAACATTCAGTACTTC. The chain is built from TRBV2 and TRBJ2-4; 9 bases map to TRBD1. After removal of 8 bases from V and 3 bases from J, the junction contained 5 bases not matched to a gene. In germline, CDR1 is SNHLY, CDR2 FYNNEI. This CDR3 spans 14 amino acids.

The genes are TRBV18 and TRBJ1-2; D possibly corresponds to TRBD1 (5 bases). The CDR3 runs 14 residues. Trimming pared 0 bases from V and 4 bases from J, leaving 9 bases between. CDR1 and CDR2 (germline): KGHSH, LQKENI. CDR3 nucleotides: TGTGCCAGCTCACCACCGGGCGGGGGCTATGGCTACACCTTC. Amino acid sequence: CASSPPGGGYGYTF.

In this sample, this clone is medium-sized. The rearrangement uses TRBV6-5 and TRBJ2-1, with 8 bases that match TRBD2. Germline lookup yields CDR1 MNHEY and CDR2 SVGAGI. The junction had 4 bases not matched to a gene; V was cut back by 2 bases and J by 4 bases. The CDR3 sequence is 15 residues long. CDR3 sequence reads: CASSYVGGAYNEQFF. CDR3 nucleotide sequence: TGTGCCAGCAGTTACGTCGGGGGGGCGTACAATGAGCAGTTCTTC.

This chain connects TRBV27 to TRBJ2-7, with D possibly matching TRBD2 (7 bases). V dropped 6 bases and J dropped 4 bases, with 13 bases sitting between them. CDR3 length equals 13 residues. From germline, CDR1 is MNHEY and CDR2 SMNVEV (reference sequence). The CDR3 nucleotides are TGTGCCAGCAGGAGGGGGGGACTTTACGAGCAGTACTTC. It yields the protein CASRRGGLYEQYF.